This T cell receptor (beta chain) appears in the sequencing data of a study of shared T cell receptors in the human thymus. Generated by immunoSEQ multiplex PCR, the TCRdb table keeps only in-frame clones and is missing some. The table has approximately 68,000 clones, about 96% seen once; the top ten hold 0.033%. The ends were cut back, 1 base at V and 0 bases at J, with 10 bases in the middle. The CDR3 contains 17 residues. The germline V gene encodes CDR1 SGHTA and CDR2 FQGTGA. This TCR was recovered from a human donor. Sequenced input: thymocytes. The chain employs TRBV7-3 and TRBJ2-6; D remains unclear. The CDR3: CASSLRSVSSGANVLTF. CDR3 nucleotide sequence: TGTGCCAGCAGCTTAAGATCAGTTAGCTCTGGGGCCAACGTCCTGACTTTC. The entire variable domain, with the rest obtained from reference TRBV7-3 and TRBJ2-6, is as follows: GAGVSQTPSNKVTEKGKYVELRCDPISGHTALYWYRQSLGQGPEFLIYFQGTGAADDSGLPNDRFFAVRPEGSVSTLKIQRTERGDSAVYLCASSLRSVSSGANVLTFGAGSRLTVL.